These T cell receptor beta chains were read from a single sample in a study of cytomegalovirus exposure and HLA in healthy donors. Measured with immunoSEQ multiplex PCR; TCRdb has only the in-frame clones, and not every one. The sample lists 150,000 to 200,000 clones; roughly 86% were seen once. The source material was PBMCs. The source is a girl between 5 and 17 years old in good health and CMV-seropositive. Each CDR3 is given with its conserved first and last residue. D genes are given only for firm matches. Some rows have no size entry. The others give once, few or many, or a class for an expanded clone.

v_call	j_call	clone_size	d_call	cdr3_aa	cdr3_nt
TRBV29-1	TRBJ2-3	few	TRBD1	CSGRQGSRNTQYF	TGCAGCGGACGACAGGGTAGTAGGAATACGCAGTATTTT
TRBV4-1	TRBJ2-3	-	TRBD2	CASSQKMAGGPSTQYF	TGCGCCAGCAGCCAGAAAATGGCGGGGGGGCCTAGTACGCAGTATTTT
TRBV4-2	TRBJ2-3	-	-	CASSQDLEGPDTQYF	TGTGCCAGCAGCCAAGATCTGGAGGGGCCAGATACGCAGTATTTT
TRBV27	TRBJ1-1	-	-	CASSWAGQVAFF	TGTGCCAGCAGTTGGGCAGGGCAAGTAGCTTTCTTT
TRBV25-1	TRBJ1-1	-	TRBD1	CASSDFGTGMKTEAFF	TGTGCCAGCAGTGATTTCGGGACAGGGATGAAGACTGAGGCTTTCTTT
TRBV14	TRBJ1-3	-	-	CASSQDPLGGGNTIYF	TGTGCCAGCAGCCAAGACCCCTTAGGGGGTGGAAACACCATATATTTT
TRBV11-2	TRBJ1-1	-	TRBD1	CASSIQGVNTEAFF	TGTGCCAGCAGCATACAGGGGGTAAACACTGAAGCTTTCTTT
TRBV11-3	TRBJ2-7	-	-	CASSSRTRSYEQYF	TGTGCCAGCAGCTCCCGGACTCGATCCTACGAGCAGTACTTC
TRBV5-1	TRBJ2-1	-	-	CASSLANSYNEQFF	TGCGCCAGCAGCTTGGCTAACTCCTACAATGAGCAGTTCTTC
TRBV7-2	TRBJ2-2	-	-	CASSGTRNTGELFF	TGTGCCAGCAGCGGGACAAGGAACACCGGGGAGCTGTTTTTT
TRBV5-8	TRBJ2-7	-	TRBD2	CASSFGAGVYEQYF	TGTGCCAGCAGCTTTGGAGCGGGGGTCTACGAGCAGTACTTC
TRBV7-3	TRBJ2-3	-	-	CASSLTGGGSKDTQYF	TGTGCCAGCAGCTTAACGGGGGGGGGCTCCAAAGATACGCAGTATTTT
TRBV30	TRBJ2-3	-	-	CAWSPGGKLSDTQYF	TGTGCCTGGAGTCCTGGAGGCAAATTGTCGGATACGCAGTATTTT
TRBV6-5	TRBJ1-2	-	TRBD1	CASRELQGAYGYTF	TGTGCCAGCAGGGAACTCCAGGGGGCCTATGGCTACACCTTC
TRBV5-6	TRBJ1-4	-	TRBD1	CASSPNRGREKLFF	TGTGCCAGCAGCCCCAACAGGGGTCGGGAAAAACTGTTTTTT
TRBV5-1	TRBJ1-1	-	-	CASSTPGRVSEAFF	TGCGCCAGCAGCACCCCGGGGAGGGTTTCTGAAGCTTTCTTT
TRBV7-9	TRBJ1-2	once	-	CASSLDRAYGYTF	TGTGCCAGCAGCTTAGACAGGGCCTATGGCTACACCTTC
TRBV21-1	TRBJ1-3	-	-	CASSKPEQGSRSGNTIYF	TGTGCCAGCAGCAAACCTGAACAGGGTTCTAGATCTGGAAACACCATATATTTT